What follows describes a single T cell receptor beta chain. Germline CDR1 is SEHNR and CDR2 is FQNEAQ (reference sequence). J gave up 0 bases and V 10 bases, and 3 bases lay outside the gene matches. This CDR3 has 14 amino acids. The data were taken from a study of Graves' ophthalmopathy and Graves' hyperthyroidism. Excluded were patients with other autoimmune diseases, uncontrolled infections, pregnancy or lactation. Scientists amplified the TCR beta CDR3 regions from RNA transcripts. Second-round multiplex PCR came after a first-round RT-PCR that employed HTBI primers. TCRdb recomputed calls from the multiplex PCR reads with MiXCR, one row per CDR3 protein. The sample comprises around 1,000,000 distinct CDR3 sequences, about two fifths of which are singletons, and roughly 11% rests with the top ten.

The clonotype originates from an adult man with Graves' hyperthyroidism. Sequenced sample: peripheral blood or thyroid tissue (not recorded which). The chain joins TRBV7-9 to TRBJ2-2; 9 nucleotides align to TRBD1. The CDR3, as DNA: TGTGCCATCCGGGACAGGGCGAACACCGGGGAGCTGTTTTTT. Amino acids: CAIRDRANTGELFF.